Listed below are T cell receptor beta chains from one sample, sequenced in a study of shared clonotypes between healthy human individuals. Clones were sequenced by immunoSEQ multiplex PCR, and TCRdb holds only the in-frame ones, with some missing. The table lists 740,000 or so clones, around 73% of them singletons. Sequencing was carried out using memory CD4+ T cells sorted from blood. These receptors originate from a young woman in good health. The CDR3 runs from the conserved cysteine through the conserved F or W. D genes are given only for firm matches. Clone sizes are given selectively: once, few, many, or a class where the clone is expanded.

NA	TRBV7-2	TRBD2	TRBJ2-2	TGTGCCAGCAGCCGAAGCGGGAGCTCCGGGGAGCTGTTTTTT	CASSRSGSSGELFF
NA	TRBV7-3	NA	TRBJ2-3	TGTGCCAGCAGCCTTACTAGTTCCCGCACAGATACGCAGTATTTT	CASSLTSSRTDTQYF
many	TRBV4-1	TRBD2	TRBJ2-3	TGCGCCAGCAGCCTATCCGAGTCCGCGGGAGGGGCGCATACGCAGTATTTT	CASSLSESAGGAHTQYF
NA	TRBV29-1	TRBD1	TRBJ2-1	TGCAGCGTCAGAGACAGGGGGCTAGGGAGCTCCTACAATGAGCAGTTCTTC	CSVRDRGLGSSYNEQFF
few	TRBV19	TRBD2	TRBJ2-1	TGTGCCAGTGCGACTAGCGGGAGCTCCTACAATGAGCAGTTCTTC	CASATSGSSYNEQFF
NA	TRBV5-1	TRBD2	TRBJ2-1	TGCGCCAGCAGCCGTCTAGCGGGCTCCTACAATGAGCAGTTCTTC	CASSRLAGSYNEQFF
few	TRBV15	TRBD1	TRBJ2-5	TGTGCCACCAGCCGGGGACAGGGGGCACAAGAGACCCAGTACTTC	CATSRGQGAQETQYF
few	TRBV19	TRBD2	TRBJ2-5	TGTGCCAGTATGGCTAGCGGGAGTCTCCAGACCCAGTACTTC	CASMASGSLQTQYF
NA	TRBV18	NA	TRBJ2-2	TGTGCCAGCTCACCTGGACAGCCTTCAATCGGGGAGCTGTTTTTT	CASSPGQPSIGELFF
NA	TRBV5-1	NA	TRBJ2-1	TGCGCCAGCAGCGTTGACAGTAGCTCCTACAATGAGCAGTTCTTC	CASSVDSSSYNEQFF
NA	TRBV30	NA	TRBJ1-5	TGTGCCTGGAGTAGACAGGCAAATCAGCCCCAGCATTTT	CAWSRQANQPQHF
NA	TRBV7-2	NA	TRBJ2-1	TGTGCCAGCAGCTTCAGAGGGGAGCCGACGGGCGAGCAGTTCTTC	CASSFRGEPTGEQFF
NA	TRBV9	NA	TRBJ2-1	TGTGCCAGCAGCGTAGGGTCGGCTGGCGGCCATGAGCAGTTCTTC	CASSVGSAGGHEQFF
NA	TRBV6-5	NA	TRBJ2-7	TGTGCCAGCGGGGGAACTGAGAACTCCTACGAGCAGTACTTC	CASGGTENSYEQYF
NA	TRBV7-9	NA	TRBJ1-5	TGTGCCAGCAGACCAGTGGGGTATAGCAATCAGCCCCAGCATTTT	CASRPVGYSNQPQHF
once	TRBV2	TRBD2	TRBJ2-1	TGTGCCAGCAATCGGGCGGGAGGCCTCTCAGATGAGCAGTTCTTC	CASNRAGGLSDEQFF
NA	TRBV29-1	NA	TRBJ1-4	TGCAGCGTAGACGACAGAGAAAAACTGTTTTTT	CSVDDREKLFF
once	TRBV6-1	NA	TRBJ2-1	TGTGCCAGCGGATCCATAGCGGCGAGCCTCAATGAGCAGTTCTTC	CASGSIAASLNEQFF
NA	TRBV5-1	NA	TRBJ2-1	TGCGCCAGCAGCTTGACTAGGGTCGACAATGAGCAGTTCTTC	CASSLTRVDNEQFF
NA	TRBV11-2	NA	TRBJ2-7	TGTGCCAGCAGCTTAGATCCCCCAGGCTGGACGAGCTACGAGCAGTACTTC	CASSLDPPGWTSYEQYF
NA	TRBV15	TRBD2	TRBJ2-1	TGTGCCACCAGCAGGGGGACTAGCGGGAGTAAGGATGAGCAGTTCTTC	CATSRGTSGSKDEQFF
many	TRBV28	TRBD2	TRBJ2-7	TGTGCCAGCAGTTTAACTAGGGACAGAGTAGCGGGAGCTATCTCCTACGAGCAGTACTTC	CASSLTRDRVAGAISYEQYF
NA	TRBV19	TRBD1	TRBJ1-1	TGTGCCAGTAGTATCCGAGGGACAGGGGCCACTGAAGCTTTCTTT	CASSIRGTGATEAFF
NA	TRBV11-3	NA	TRBJ2-2	TGTGCCAGCAGCTTAACTACCGGGGAGCTGTTTTTT	CASSLTTGELFF
NA	TRBV28	NA	TRBJ1-5	TGTGCCAGCACCTCCCCGAGGGGGGAACAGCCCCAGCATTTT	CASTSPRGEQPQHF
NA	TRBV5-8	NA	TRBJ2-7	TGTGCCAGCAGCTTGGATGGTCGTGGATCGTACGAGCAGTACTTC	CASSLDGRGSYEQYF
NA	TRBV11-2	TRBD1	TRBJ1-1	TGTGCCAGCAGCTTTACAGGGGCAGGCACTGAAGCTTTCTTT	CASSFTGAGTEAFF
NA	TRBV5-1	NA	TRBJ2-1	TGCGCCAGCAGCTTGGCCGACGTCACCTACAATGAGCAGTTCTTC	CASSLADVTYNEQFF
NA	TRBV19	TRBD2	TRBJ2-1	TGTGCCACCTCAAGACTAGCGGATAACAATGAGCAGTTCTTC	CATSRLADNNEQFF
NA	TRBV28	TRBD1	TRBJ1-5	TGTGCCAGCAGTTTATGGGGACAGGGGGCTTGGCAGCCCCAGCATTTT	CASSLWGQGAWQPQHF
NA	TRBV18	NA	TRBJ1-5	TGTGCCAGCTCACCAGCAGGGGATCAGCCCCAGCATTTT	CASSPAGDQPQHF
NA	TRBV5-4	TRBD2	TRBJ2-1	TGTGCCAGCAGCTTACCGGGACTAGCGGTCTACAATGAGCAGTTCTTC	CASSLPGLAVYNEQFF
NA	TRBV29-1	NA	TRBJ2-7	TGCAGCGTTGAAGTTTACCACGAGCAGTACTTC	CSVEVYHEQYF
NA	TRBV2	NA	TRBJ2-7	TGTGCCAGCAGCCCCCAATTCGGTTTTTACGAGCAGTACTTC	CASSPQFGFYEQYF
NA	TRBV5-1	NA	TRBJ2-5	TGCGCCAGCAGCTTGGAGACGGGGCCCAAGACCCAGTACTTC	CASSLETGPKTQYF
NA	TRBV28	NA	TRBJ1-1	TGTGCCAGCAGGGACAGTTCGAACACTGAAGCTTTCTTT	CASRDSSNTEAFF
NA	TRBV6-1	NA	TRBJ1-3	TGTGCCACCAGGGGAGGGTATGGAAACACCATATATTTT	CATRGGYGNTIYF
NA	TRBV27	NA	TRBJ2-5	TGTGCCAGCAGTTCGCCCTCTGACGGAAAAGAGACCCAGTACTTC	CASSSPSDGKETQYF
NA	TRBV6-5	NA	TRBJ1-4	TGTGCCAGCAGGGAGGTGAGGACAAATGAAAAACTGTTTTTT	CASREVRTNEKLFF
NA	TRBV5-8	TRBD1	TRBJ1-2	TGTGCCAGCAGCTTCTACAGGGGGCATAATGGCTACACCTTC	CASSFYRGHNGYTF
NA	TRBV4-1	TRBD1	TRBJ2-1	TGCGCCAGCAGCCTAGGGGGCGCCTCCTACAATGAGCAGTTCTTC	CASSLGGASYNEQFF
NA	TRBV30	NA	TRBJ1-1	TGTGCCTGGACCCTGGGACACGAGAACACTGAAGCTTTCTTT	CAWTLGHENTEAFF
NA	TRBV28	NA	TRBJ1-4	TGTGCCAGCAGAGCATCGGGGGGGAGCTGGGGTGAAAAACTGTTTTTT	CASRASGGSWGEKLFF
NA	TRBV11-2	NA	TRBJ2-3	TGTGCCAGCACCCCTTTGGGGGGCGGTGGCACAGATACGCAGTATTTT	CASTPLGGGGTDTQYF
once	TRBV29-1	TRBD1	TRBJ2-7	TGCAGCGTTCTGGGACAGGGGGAATACGAGCAGTACTTC	CSVLGQGEYEQYF
NA	TRBV7-9	NA	TRBJ1-5	TGTGCCAGCGGAGGCGCGGGTCAGCCCCAGCATTTT	CASGGAGQPQHF
NA	TRBV10-2	NA	TRBJ2-7	TGCGCCAGCAGTGATCTTCGGTACGAGCAGTACTTC	CASSDLRYEQYF
NA	TRBV9	TRBD2	TRBJ2-5	TGTGCCAGCAGCGCGGGACTAGCGGGAGTAACCGGGCAAGAGACCCAGTACTTC	CASSAGLAGVTGQETQYF
NA	TRBV5-1	TRBD1	TRBJ2-7	TGCGCCAGCAGCGGAGGGGGACAGGCCTCCTACGAGCAGTACTTC	CASSGGGQASYEQYF
few	TRBV7-2	TRBD1	TRBJ2-7	TGTGCCAGCAGCCGGGACAGGGTTAACGAGCAGTACTTC	CASSRDRVNEQYF
NA	TRBV28	TRBD2	TRBJ2-7	TGTGCCAGCAGTCCACCGGGACTAGCGGGAGGGAGGCCTCAGAGGGAGCAGTACTTC	CASSPPGLAGGRPQREQYF
NA	TRBV28	NA	TRBJ2-1	TGTGCCAGCAGTCCCGGGGTCCATGAGCAGTTCTTC	CASSPGVHEQFF
NA	TRBV6-7	TRBD1	TRBJ1-3	TGTGCCAGCAGTCCTCCGGACAGGTTGAGCTCTGGAAACACCATATATTTT	CASSPPDRLSSGNTIYF
few	TRBV7-2	TRBD1	TRBJ2-7	TGTGCCAGCAGCTCTAGGACAGGGGGCATTCCGCGGTACTTC	CASSSRTGGIPRYF